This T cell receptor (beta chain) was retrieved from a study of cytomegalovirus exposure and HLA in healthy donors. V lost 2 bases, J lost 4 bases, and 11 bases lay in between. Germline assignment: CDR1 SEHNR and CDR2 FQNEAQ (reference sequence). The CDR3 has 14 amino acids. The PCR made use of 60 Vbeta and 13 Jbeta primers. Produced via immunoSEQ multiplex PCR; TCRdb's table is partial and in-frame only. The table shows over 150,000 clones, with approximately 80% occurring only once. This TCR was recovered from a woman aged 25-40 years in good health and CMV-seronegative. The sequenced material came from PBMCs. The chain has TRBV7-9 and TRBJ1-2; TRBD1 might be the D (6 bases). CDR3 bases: TGTGCCAGCAGCTTATCAGGGGACGGCTATGGCTACACCTTC. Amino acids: CASSLSGDGYGYTF. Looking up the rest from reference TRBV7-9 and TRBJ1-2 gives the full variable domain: DTGVSQNPRHKITKRGQNVTFRCDPISEHNRLYWYRQTLGQGPEFLTYFQNEAQLEKSRLLSDRFSAERPKGSFSTLEIQRTEQGDSAMYLCASSLSGDGYGYTFGSGTRLTVV.